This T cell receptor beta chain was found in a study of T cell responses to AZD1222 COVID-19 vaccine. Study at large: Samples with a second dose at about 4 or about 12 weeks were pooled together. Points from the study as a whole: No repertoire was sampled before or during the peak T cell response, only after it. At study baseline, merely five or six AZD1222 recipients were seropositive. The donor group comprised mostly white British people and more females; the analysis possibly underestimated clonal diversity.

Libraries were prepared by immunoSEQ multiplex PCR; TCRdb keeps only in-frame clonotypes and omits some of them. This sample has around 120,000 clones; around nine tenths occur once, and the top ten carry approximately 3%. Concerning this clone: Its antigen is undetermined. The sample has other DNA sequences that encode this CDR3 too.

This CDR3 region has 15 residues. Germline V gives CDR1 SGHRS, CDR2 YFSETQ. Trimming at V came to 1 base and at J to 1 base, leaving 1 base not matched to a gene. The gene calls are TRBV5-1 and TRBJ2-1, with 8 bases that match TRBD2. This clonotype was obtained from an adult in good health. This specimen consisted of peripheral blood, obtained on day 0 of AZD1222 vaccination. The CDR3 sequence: CASSLTSGSYNEQFF. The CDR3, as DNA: TGCGCCAGCAGCTTGACTAGCGGTTCCTACAATGAGCAGTTCTTC.